At least ten counts were recorded for the clone carrying this T cell receptor (beta chain). The data were taken from a study of blood T cell repertoires in COVID-19. Study as a whole: Material from acute and convalescent COVID-19 was sourced from the United States, Italy and Spain. PBMCs, B-cell-depleted T cells, or T cells were the source of the cDNA or gDNA that made up the material.

In the source study's methods: Reference gene primers were amplified, and this amplification served to estimate nucleated cell counts. TCRdb's copy holds only in-frame clones and misses some; the assay was immunoSEQ multiplex PCR. The V and J calls and clone size are taken from that table; D and trimming were inferred from the DNA. The sample yields about 300,000 clones, under 90% seen once. The sequenced sample consisted of peripheral blood. This receptor was identified in a woman between 50 and 59 years old who had recovered from COVID-19.

This CDR3 reads CASSKQGAVGTEAFF. CDR3 nucleotides: TGTGCCAGCAGTAAACAGGGGGCAGTAGGGACTGAAGCTTTCTTT. The gene calls are TRBV14 and TRBJ1-1; 9 positions match TRBD1. V shed 6 bases, J shed 5 bases, and the junction held 10 bases outside the gene matches. The germline V gene encodes CDR1 SGHDN and CDR2 FVKESK. The CDR3 is 15 residues long.